This TCR beta chain comes out of a study of blood T cells in healthy people across ages. About the study: Capturing about one barcoded beta molecule per two T cells was achieved by template switching. Study-wide findings and caveats: It was found that TCR beta diversity correlated strongly with the percentage of naive T cells. Across the age range, TCR beta diversity per million T cells fell in a roughly linear way.

As to this clonotype: Its antigen is unidentified.

Each sample provided at least 5.5 micrograms of extracted total RNA. A sample-barcoded 5' primer and a J-beta primer mix were used in a second PCR of about 6 to 11 cycles. Via MiXCR, TCRdb re-called the 5' RACE reads, giving one row per CDR3 protein. Counted here are about 1.4 million distinct CDR3 sequences, roughly 59% occurring once; the ten biggest clones make up 6.7%. This CDR3 has 19 residues. Germline V lookup: CDR1 MGHRA, CDR2 YSYEKL. J is TRBJ2-1 and V is TRBV4-1, with 13 nucleotides matching TRBD2. The DNA end is a closer match to TRBJ2-7, so the J assignment may be wrong. Sequencing was done on a sample of blood. This clonotype was obtained from a young man in good health. The CDR3 region is CASSLTSGRPDPSYNEQYF. Here the CDR3 DNA reads TGCGCCAGCAGTTTGACTAGCGGGAGGCCCGATCCTTCCTACAATGAGCAGTACTTC.